The rows below give T cell receptor beta chains drawn from one sample of a study of identical twins. MiXCR, applied by TCRdb to the 5' RACE reads, yields one record per CDR3 protein. The table lists just under 650,000 distinct CDR3 sequences, under 8.5% of them singletons. Another study also made use of these data, one on yellow fever vaccine responses in identical twins.

The source material was PBMCs. These receptors were taken from a woman younger than 30 in good health. CDR3s include the opening cysteine and the closing phenylalanine or tryptophan. The order of the fields is J gene, V gene, clone size, CDR3 protein. Rows give clone size only sometimes, using once, few, many, or a class for an expanded clone.

TRBJ1-2 | TRBV11-2 | . | CASSLEIGNYGYTF
TRBJ2-1 | TRBV7-9 | . | CASSTQHLRGHYNEQFF
TRBJ2-3 | TRBV20-1 | few | CSAYSGSLDTQYF
TRBJ1-5 | TRBV28 | many | CASSYRGLSNQPQHF
TRBJ2-1 | TRBV13 | few | CASSYRLAGGRMSYEQFF
TRBJ1-2 | TRBV5-1 | many | CASSLGTGDGYTF
TRBJ2-1 | TRBV7-9 | many | CASSLRDREYNEQFF
TRBJ1-1 | TRBV7-8 | few | CASSLLRAPTGEAFF
TRBJ1-2 | TRBV27 | many | CASRIPDGGRNYGYTF
TRBJ1-3 | TRBV12-3/TRBV12-4 | many | CASSYRRDSGNTIYF
TRBJ2-4 | TRBV6-5 | few | CASSYTGAGGGIQYF
TRBJ2-3 | TRBV5-1 | few | CASSVAGGPWDTQYF
TRBJ1-4 | TRBV12-3/TRBV12-4 | . | CASSAGGETDEKLFF
TRBJ1-4 | TRBV10-3 | . | CAISESSGGTNEKLFF
TRBJ2-6 | TRBV6-2/TRBV6-3 | . | CASSYSTWMNGGSGANVLTF
TRBJ2-7 | TRBV28 | few | CASSLTGNYEQYF
TRBJ1-5 | TRBV5-1 | many | CASSLEGQPIQPQHF
TRBJ2-1 | TRBV7-9 | . | CASSRPGQIYNEQFF
TRBJ2-1 | TRBV14 | few | CASSQEAGGPPPNEQFF
TRBJ1-4 | TRBV7-9 | . | CASSAPAGSRDEKLFF
TRBJ2-1 | TRBV6-5 | . | CASSYSKDEQFF
TRBJ2-4 | TRBV10-3 | few | CAIRQTGGMQYF
TRBJ1-2 | TRBV19 | . | CASSIVSANYGYTF
TRBJ1-1 | TRBV27 | . | CASRYGGGTWNTEAFF
TRBJ2-3 | TRBV5-5 | few | CASSLWEEREYEDTQYF
TRBJ2-2 | TRBV7-2 | many | CASSLRVGQGNTGELFF
TRBJ1-5 | TRBV12-3/TRBV12-4 | many | CASSRPGVGNQPQHF
TRBJ2-1 | TRBV2 | few | CASRKAGGPLYNEQFF
TRBJ1-1 | TRBV15 | few | CATSRDQVSKNTEAFF
TRBJ2-3 | TRBV29-1 | many | CSVADRANTDTQYF
TRBJ2-7 | TRBV10-3 | few | CAISPPPGQGTYEQYF
TRBJ1-1 | TRBV6-5 | few | CASSYSGAGGTEAFF
TRBJ2-5 | TRBV5-1 | once | CASSLGLAGDFQETQYF
TRBJ2-1 | TRBV12-3/TRBV12-4 | few | CASSPGTGVGNEQFF
TRBJ2-5 | TRBV6-1 | few | CASRFRGRETQYF
TRBJ1-3 | TRBV12-3/TRBV12-4 | . | CASRLERDTIYF
TRBJ2-7 | TRBV15 | . | CATSRVRESEQYF
TRBJ2-5 | TRBV20-1 | few | CSAPTGGDRGTQYF